This TCR beta chain stems from a study of graft-versus-host responses after intestinal transplantation (dated by TCRdb to about 2021). With regard to the full study: The transplants that recipients received were multivisceral, liver-intestinal, or isolated intestinal. Every recipient was given anti-thymocyte globulin induction, followed by around three years of maintenance tacrolimus and steroids. Graft-versus-host and host-versus-graft alloreactive T cell clones were tracked in the graft, circulation and bone marrow after intestinal transplantation using bulk TCR-beta CDR3 sequencing. Alloreactive clones were identified by sequencing pre-transplant mixed lymphocyte reaction products and comparing them with unstimulated pre-transplant donor and recipient T cells. The cohort enrolled 20 to 25 intestinal transplant recipients, one of whom was a retransplant, and a few patients without pretransplant specimens were excluded. Donor T cell macrochimerism was defined as a peak of at least 4% donor T cells among recipient peripheral blood mononuclear cells. Rather than being sequenced by the commercial service, samples from a few later patients were sequenced in-house on an Illumina MiSeq and processed with MiXCR.

In regard to this clone: It has no known antigen specificity. No per-base quality is available; no much larger clone lies one base away.

The library was obtained by the immunoSEQ multiplex PCR assay. For most patients, genomic DNA was isolated with the Qiagen DNeasy Blood and Tissue Kit and shipped frozen to Adaptive Biotechnologies for TCR sequencing. For most patients, high-throughput TCR-beta CDR3 sequencing of genomic DNA was performed by Adaptive Biotechnologies. The original pipeline was this. TCR sequencing data for around 20 patients were retrieved from Adaptive's ImmunoSEQ software; a few other patients were processed with MiXCR and VDJtools. To correct CD4 versus CD8 sorting errors, any sequence found in both subsets at a frequency ratio below 5:1 was removed. Because the origin of CDR3 nucleotide sequences shared between donor and recipient could not be assigned, those sequences were removed. To count as alloreactive, a clone needed at least 2-fold expansion over unstimulated cells and a minimum CFSE-low frequency of 0.002% (template counts) or 0.001% (read counts). Clones detected in sequenced pre-transplant spleen, lymph node, or MLR CFSE-low populations of the donor or recipient were defined as mappable. The cumulative frequency of alloreactive clones was calculated as a percentage of all sequences, weighted by copy number. The source is immuneACCESS, and TCRdb retained only in-frame sequences with V and J called. Part of the clones is not carried over; for the studies checked, unresolved V genes explain less than half of this, and the remainder is unexplained. The DNA gave D and trimming, while V, J and clone size come from that table. The sample includes about 89,000 clones, with about 93% observed a single time. 2% to 2.5% of the sample comes from the top ten.

V and J lose 3 bases and 5 bases, and a span of 14 bases separates them. The CDR3 spans 16 residues, from the cysteine through the phenylalanine. The retained sequence is limited to the CDR3, 48 bases, with the frame set at the first base. CDR1 and CDR2 are drawn from the germline V gene: MNHNS, SASEGT. The time point label on this specimen signifies: cells obtained before transplantation from donor or recipient. CD3+CD4+ and CD3+CD8+ populations were FACS-sorted from unstimulated pre-transplant donor and recipient cells taken from spleen or lymph nodes. What the work shows at the level of the full study, not this receptor alone: GvH clones were detected in recipient bone marrow, and some appeared earlier in ileal mucosa or blood, consistent with an intestinal mucosal origin. The conclusions were limited by the relatively low number and heterogeneity of the intestinal transplant patients. In patients with donor T cell macrochimerism, the allografts had high GvH to HvG T cell clonal ratios. Early after transplant, declines in HvG clones were associated with peak levels of circulating GvH clones.

The V and J segments used are TRBV6-1 and TRBJ1-6; TRBD1 is a possible D gene, resting on 6 matching bases. Material: unstimulated CD8+ T cells sorted from spleen or lymph node cells, obtained before intestinal transplant. The receptor's source is a human donor who received an intestinal transplant. CDR3 sequence: CASSDRPGADNSPLHF. Read as DNA, the sequence is TGTGCCAGCAGTGATCGACCAGGGGCGGATAATTCACCCCTCCACTTT.